The 12 T cell receptor beta chains listed next were all sequenced from one sample in a study of blood T cells in healthy people across ages. A second PCR, run for roughly 7 to 11 cycles, used a sample-barcoded 5' primer plus a J-beta primer mix. Each CDR3 protein gets one entry after TCRdb re-called the 5' RACE reads with MiXCR. The sample has 1.5 million to 2 million distinct CDR3 sequences, roughly 50% seen once; the top ten hold 2% to 2.5%. Sequenced input: blood. Receptors were obtained from a woman between 40 and 50 years old in good health.

The CDR3, as DNA: TGCGCCAGCAGCCAAGGCCGGACTAGCGGGGGGGTATTGGAGACCCAGTACTTC. Translated: CASSQGRTSGGVLETQYF. The chain joins TRBV4-1 to TRBJ2-5; 15 nucleotides agree with TRBD2. Germline V gene sequence: CDR1 MGHRA, CDR2 YSYEKL. The ends lost 1 base at V and 5 bases at J; junction bases unmatched: 8. CDR3 length: 18 amino acids.

The chain has TRBV20-1 and TRBJ2-7; D is ambiguous. Deletions cut 3 bases from V and 3 bases from J, with 15 bases between. Germline-derived CDR1 and CDR2 are DFQATT and SNEGSKA (reference sequence). This CDR3 is 14 amino acids long. The CDR3 coding sequence is TGCAGTGCTAGTGTCACATATGCCAGCTACGAGCAGTACTTC. Its translation: CSASVTYASYEQYF.

This clonotype was counted between two and nine times. Compared with germline, one end of the junction differs, possibly owing to a read error. V is TRBV6-2 or TRBV6-3 and J is TRBJ1-5; no clear D. This CDR3 has 14 amino acids. Germline assignment: CDR1 MNHEY and CDR2 SVGEGT. The CDR3 DNA sequence: TGTGCCAGCAGCTACTTTGGGGGCAATCAGCCCCAGCATTTT. Amino acids: CASSYFGGNQPQHF.

The table lists this clonotype with a few counts. J is TRBJ2-5 and V is TRBV6-5, with 9 bases matching TRBD1. The J call may be wrong; the DNA end is better matched by TRBJ2-7. Germline values: CDR1 MNHEY, CDR2 SVGAGI. The CDR3 runs 16 residues. The CDR3 sequence: CASSYSPGTGIPEQYF. The CDR3 DNA reads as TGTGCCAGCAGTTATTCCCCGGGGACAGGGATCCCCGAGCAGTACTTC.

The chain links TRBV5-1 to TRBJ2-7, with 13 bases that match TRBD2. After removal of 0 bases from V and 4 bases from J, the junction contained 10 bases not matched to a gene. In germline, CDR1 is SGHRS, CDR2 YFSETQ. The CDR3 is 18 residues long. DNA of the CDR3: TGCGCCAGCAGCTTGGTATCGACTAGCGGGAGGAGGTCGTACGAGCAGTACTTC. Translated: CASSLVSTSGRRSYEQYF.

The chain carries TRBV28 and TRBJ2-1; TRBD1 matches at 9 bases. The CDR3 contains 17 residues. V lost 4 bases and J lost 0; bases outside the gene matches: 7. CDR1 and CDR2 (germline): MDHEN, SYDVKM. CDR3 protein: CASSSPPGQGSYNEQFF. CDR3 sequence (DNA): TGTGCCAGCAGTTCACCCCCGGGACAGGGCTCCTACAATGAGCAGTTCTTC.

V is TRBV4-3 and J is TRBJ1-5, with D unclear. Between the trimmed V and J ends, which lost 4 bases and 2 bases, there was a span of 12 bases. The CDR3 is made up of 15 amino acids. Germline CDR1 is LGHNA and CDR2 is YSLEER. The CDR3 loop reads CASSRVRARNQPQHF. The CDR3 DNA is TGCGCCAGCAGCCGCGTAAGGGCGCGCAATCAGCCCCAGCATTTT.

This clonotype was seen at least ten times. The chain employs TRBV4-3 and TRBJ2-7; D not certain. Per the germline V gene, CDR1 is LGHNA and CDR2 is YSLEER. Deletions cut 3 bases from V and 0 bases from J, with 6 bases between. The CDR3 runs to 13 residues. The CDR3 reads CASSQGRSYEQYF. CDR3 bases: TGCGCCAGCAGCCAGGGCCGCTCCTACGAGCAGTACTTC.

Of note for this clonotype: A junction end diverges from the germline sequence, so it may reflect a read error. V and J are TRBV6-2 or TRBV6-3 and TRBJ2-1, with 7 bases lining up with TRBD2. The germline gives CDR1 MNHEY, CDR2 SVGEGT. The CDR3 runs 14 residues. The CDR3 loop reads CTSSYQRGFYEQFF. The CDR3 DNA reads as TGTACCAGCAGTTACCAGCGGGGTTTCTATGAGCAGTTCTTC.

This clonotype showed up just a few times. The CDR3 DNA sequence: TGTGCCAGCAGTTACTCGATCTCCGGGAACGAGCAGTACTTC. Protein sequence: CASSYSISGNEQYF. The rearrangement links TRBV6-5 to TRBJ2-7; D possibly corresponds to TRBD2 (5 bases). V was cut by 0 bases and J by 5 bases, with 11 bases left in between. Looked up from germline, CDR1 is MNHEY and CDR2 is SVGAGI. The CDR3 consists of 14 residues.

This chain connects TRBV5-1 to TRBJ2-6; 8 bases are shared with TRBD1. In germline, CDR1 is SGHRS, CDR2 YFSETQ. V was clipped by 4 bases and J by 3 bases; unmatched bases: 18. This CDR3 contains 20 residues. CDR3 sequence: CASSLNPRTGTGSGANVLTF. The CDR3 DNA sequence: TGCGCCAGCAGCCTCAATCCCCGGACAGGGACTGGGAGTGGGGCCAACGTCCTGACTTTC.

The chain uses TRBV2 and TRBJ2-1, with TRBD2 matching 14 bases. This CDR3 spans 15 amino acids. CDR1 and CDR2 (germline): SNHLY, FYNNEI. After removal of 7 bases from V and 8 bases from J, the junction contained 7 bases not matched to a gene. The CDR3 sequence: CASTRLAGGYDEQFF. In nucleotides, the CDR3 is TGTGCCAGCACTCGACTAGCGGGGGGGTATGATGAGCAGTTCTTC.